The 8 T cell receptor beta chains below all came from one sample that was sequenced in a study of blood T cell repertoires in COVID-19. Assay: immunoSEQ multiplex PCR; the TCRdb copy retains only in-frame clones and omits some. The sample has about 160,000 clones, 82% seen once. The specimen was PBMCs or T cells enriched from blood (not recorded which). The origin of the receptors is a man aged 60 to 69 who had recovered from COVID-19.

The chain has TRBV5-1 and TRBJ2-7, with 9 bases that match TRBD2. This CDR3 has 14 amino acids. Germline V CDR1 and CDR2: SGHRS, YFSETQ. The trim removed 4 bases at V and 6 bases at J, leaving 8 bases unmatched. In nucleotides, the CDR3 is TGCGCCAGCAGCCCGGGGCTAGCGGGAACCGAGCAGTACTTC. Its protein is CASSPGLAGTEQYF.

This clone was seen at least ten times. This chain joins TRBV7-2 and TRBJ2-1, with 9 bases fitting TRBD1. The CDR3 consists of 15 residues. The V gene end was trimmed by 5 bases and the J gene end by 6 bases; junction bases not matched to a gene: 8. CDR1 SGHTA and CDR2 FQGNSA come from the germline V gene. The CDR3 here is CASSTSGTGSNEQFF. The CDR3 region has the DNA TGTGCCAGCAGCACCTCCGGGACAGGGAGCAATGAGCAGTTCTTC.

V usage is TRBV3-1 (or the pseudogene TRBV3-2) and J usage is TRBJ2-2; D is perhaps TRBD2 (6 bases). Trimming left V 4 bases short and J 6 bases short, with 18 bases between. The CDR3 extends over 16 amino acids. The germline CDR1 and CDR2 sequences are LGHDT and YNNKEL (reference sequence). CDR3 in DNA: TGTGCCAGCAGCCCCCAGAAACTGACTAGATCCGGGGAGCTGTTTTTT. Encoded protein: CASSPQKLTRSGELFF.

The chain employs TRBV5-1 and TRBJ2-7, with no clear D. Per the germline V gene, CDR1 is SGHRS and CDR2 is YFSETQ. Between the trimmed V and J ends, which lost 2 bases and 6 bases, there was a span of 12 bases. This CDR3 has 13 residues. CDR3 sequence reads: CASSFANPGEQYF. For the CDR3, the DNA is TGCGCCAGCAGCTTTGCAAACCCCGGCGAGCAGTACTTC.

The sample holds a few counts of this clone. This sequence joins TRBV5-1 and TRBJ2-5; tentatively, D is TRBD1 (5 bases). Per germline, CDR1 SGHRS and CDR2 YFSETQ. The V end was cut by 4 bases, the J end by 2 bases, with 12 bases between. The CDR3 runs 14 residues. CDR3 sequence: CASSPNRNQETQYF. CDR3 coding DNA: TGCGCCAGCAGCCCGAACAGGAATCAAGAGACCCAGTACTTC. Together with reference TRBV5-1 and TRBJ2-5, the CDR3 gives the full variable domain: KAGVTQTPRYLIKTRGQQVTLSCSPISGHRSVSWYQQTPGQGLQFLFEYFSETQRNKGNFPGRFSGRQFSNSRSEMNVSTLELGDSALYLCASSPNRNQETQYFGPGTRLLVL.

This sequence joins TRBV19 and TRBJ1-1; 8 nucleotides match TRBD1. The trim removed 5 bases at V and 1 base at J, leaving 12 bases unmatched. This CDR3 is 17 amino acids long. Germline-derived CDR1 and CDR2 are LNHDA and SQIVND (reference sequence). The CDR3 here is CASSGFRGREGNTEAFF. As DNA, the CDR3 is TGTGCCAGTAGTGGTTTCAGGGGGCGTGAAGGGAACACTGAAGCTTTCTTT. Supplemented by reference TRBV19 and TRBJ1-1, the full variable domain reads DGGITQSPKYLFRKEGQNVTLSCEQNLNHDAMYWYRQDPGQGLRLIYYSQIVNDFQKGDIAEGYSVSREKKESFPLTVTSAQKNPTAFYLCASSGFRGREGNTEAFFGQGTRLTVV.

The V and J genes are TRBV10-3 and TRBJ2-2; TRBD2 might be the D (6 bases). Germline CDR1 and CDR2: ENHRY and SYGVKD. CDR3 length: 14 residues. The V end was cut by 8 bases, the J end by 2 bases, with 12 bases between. CDR3 region: CAIGGADNTGELFF. The CDR3 coding sequence is TGTGCCATCGGAGGGGCGGATAACACCGGGGAGCTGTTTTTT.

Concerning this clone: At one of its ends the junction is not consistent with the germline gene, which may arise from a read error. The rearrangement links TRBV7-7 to TRBJ2-1; no reliable D call. This CDR3 spans 15 amino acids. The V gene's germline CDR1 is SSHAT and CDR2 FNYEAQ (reference sequence). CDR3 bases: TGTGCTAGCAGCCCGGTAGCCTTCTCCTACAATGAGCAGTTCTTC. It translates to CASSPVAFSYNEQFF.